These 7 T cell receptor beta chains share one sample of origin, sequenced in a study of tumor and adjacent non-tumor tissue in lung cancer. The template was RNA from unsorted bulk tissue. The library came from three nested PCR rounds adapted from ARM-PCR protocols. From the multiplex PCR reads, TCRdb called clonotypes with MiXCR, one entry per CDR3 protein. The sample records around 70,000 distinct CDR3 sequences, more than 70% being singletons. The sequenced sample consisted of lung tumor tissue. These receptors came from a man aged 60 to 69 with non-small cell lung cancer.

Comment on this clonotype: One end of the junction fails to match germline, which may point to a read error. The rearrangement uses TRBV6-6 and TRBJ1-1; D is unresolved. From germline, CDR1 is MNHNY and CDR2 SVGAGI (reference sequence). The CDR3 is 15 residues long. CDR3 nucleotide sequence: TGTGCCAGCAGGTTGGAGAAACTCATGAACAATGAAGCTTCCTTT. Its translation: CASRLEKLMNNEASF.

J is TRBJ2-1 and V is TRBV20-1; D perhaps matches TRBD1 (6 bases). Trimming shortened V by 7 bases and J by 7 bases, and 17 bases separated the two germline ends. The CDR3 is 13 residues long. From germline, CDR1 is DFQATT and CDR2 SNEGSKA (reference sequence). CDR3 sequence: CSVAGQLRNEQFF. In DNA, the CDR3 is TGCAGTGTTGCCGGACAGTTAAGGAATGAGCAGTTCTTC.

This clonotype has just a few counts. V usage is TRBV2 and J usage is TRBJ2-1; 13 bases align to TRBD2. V was pared by 6 bases and J by 6 bases, with 5 bases of the junction left unmatched. CDR3 length: 15 amino acids. Germline values: CDR1 SNHLY, CDR2 FYNNEI. CDR3 amino acids: CASRPGLAGLNEQFF. The CDR3, as DNA: TGTGCCAGCAGACCGGGACTAGCGGGACTCAATGAGCAGTTCTTC.

As concerns this clonotype: The junction departs from germline at one end; a sequencing error may be responsible. The chain carries TRBV11-1 and TRBJ2-5; tentative D call: TRBD2 (6 bases). The CDR3 runs 15 residues. In germline, CDR1 is SGHAT, CDR2 FQDESV (reference sequence). In DNA form, the CDR3 reads TGTGCCAGTAGCTCGGCACTAGCAGTGGGGGAGACCCAGTACTTC. Encoded protein: CASSSALAVGETQYF. The full variable domain, completed using reference TRBV11-1 and TRBJ2-5, is EAEVAQSPRYKITEKSQAVAFWCDPISGHATLYWYRQILGQGPELLVQFQDESVVDDSQLPKDRFSAERLKGVDSTLKIQPAELGDSAMYLCASSSALAVGETQYFGPGTRLLVL.

This clonotype was observed many times. The chain uses TRBV18 and TRBJ2-1, with TRBD1 matching 9 bases. The germline V gene has CDR1 KGHSH and CDR2 LQKENI. The V and J ends lost 4 bases and 2 bases, in that order; junction bases with no gene match: 9. The CDR3 length is 17 residues. DNA of the CDR3: TGTGCCAGCTCACGGACCTTCCGGGACAGGGCCTACAATGAGCAGTTCTTC. It translates to CASSRTFRDRAYNEQFF.

A few counts support this clonotype. With a much larger clone just one base away, this may be a read error. V gene TRBV20-1 combines with J gene TRBJ2-1; D remains ambiguous. This CDR3 has 10 amino acids. Per the germline V gene, CDR1 is DFQATT and CDR2 is SNEGSKA (reference sequence). CDR3 nucleotide sequence: TGCAGTGTCTTGGGCAATGGGCAGTTCTTC. Protein sequence: CSVLGNGQFF.

This sequence joins TRBV10-3 and TRBJ1-5; a weak D match, TRBD1 (6 bases). V was shortened by 6 bases and J by 8 bases, with 17 bases between the two germline ends. The CDR3 has 14 residues. Germline CDR1 ENHRY, CDR2 SYGVKD. CDR3 coding DNA: TGTGCCATCAGCGGGACATCACGCGATAAGCCCCAGCATTTT. This translates into CAISGTSRDKPQHF.